This TCR beta chain was obtained from a study of T cells in Graves' hyperthyroidism and ophthalmopathy. The CDR3 covers 19 residues. The germline V gene encodes CDR1 SGDLS and CDR2 YYNGEE. Losses at the gene ends were 1 base for V and 3 bases for J; bases not matched to a gene: 18. Amplification targeted TCR beta CDR3 regions from RNA transcripts. A set of HTBI primers served as the primers for a first-round RT-PCR of the TCR CDR3. TCRdb reprocessed the multiplex PCR reads with MiXCR, giving one entry per CDR3 protein. The sample yields 280,000 or so distinct CDR3 sequences, over 12% seen once. The TCR comes from a woman in her fifties or sixties with Graves' hyperthyroidism that later progressed to Graves' ophthalmopathy. The chain links TRBV9 to TRBJ2-5; 7 nucleotides agree with TRBD2. Sequencing used blood. CDR3 region: CASSVSFWGGKSGEETQYF. The CDR3, as DNA: TGTGCCAGCAGCGTATCTTTTTGGGGGGGAAAAAGCGGGGAAGAGACCCAGTACTTC.